Following are 27 T cell receptor beta chains from one sample sequenced in a study of blood T cell repertoires in COVID-19. TCRdb's table, derived via immunoSEQ multiplex PCR, lists solely in-frame clones and lacks some. The sample shows approximately 190,000 clones, approximately 90% of them seen only once. Sequencing was done on a sample of PBMCs or T cells enriched from blood (not recorded which). All receptors come from a middle-aged woman in a cohort exposed to, infected with or recovered from COVID-19 (not recorded which).

The chain recombines TRBV19 with TRBJ1-2; D might be TRBD1 (6 bases). Germline CDR1 LNHDA, CDR2 SQIVND (reference sequence). There are 12 residues in the CDR3. V lost 8 bases and J lost 8, with 15 bases in between. The CDR3 here is CASWTEGLGYTF. The CDR3 nucleotides are TGTGCCAGTTGGACAGAAGGACTGGGCTACACCTTC.

The CDR3 sequence: CASSYSSGQGANGYTF. CDR3 DNA: TGTGCCAGCAGTTACTCTTCTGGACAGGGGGCGAATGGCTACACCTTC. The V and J genes are TRBV6-2 or TRBV6-3 and TRBJ1-2, with 11 bases aligning to TRBD1. CDR1 is MNHEY, CDR2 SVGEGT, per germline. Trimming at V came to 0 bases and at J to 6 bases, leaving 6 bases not matched to a gene. This CDR3 is 16 amino acids long.

This clone was seen a few times. V is TRBV6-5 and J is TRBJ1-2; 9 nucleotides agree with TRBD1. Germline loops: CDR1 MNHEY, CDR2 SVGAGI. The CDR3 is made up of 14 amino acids. V gave up 6 bases and J gave up 6 bases; unmatched junction bases: 8. CDR3 in DNA: TGTGCCAGCAGCCCGGGACAGGGATGGCATGGCTACACCTTC. It yields the protein CASSPGQGWHGYTF.

This clone was picked up one time. V and J are TRBV9 and TRBJ2-2, with D maybe TRBD1 (7 bases). V gave up 0 bases and J gave up 2 bases, with 14 bases separating them. CDR1 is SGDLS, CDR2 YYNGEE, per germline. This CDR3 comprises 17 residues. CDR3: CASSVGGTARNTGELFF. For the CDR3, the DNA is TGTGCCAGCAGCGTAGGCGGGACAGCGAGAAACACCGGGGAGCTGTTTTTT.

This chain uses TRBV6-5 with TRBJ1-6, with D unresolved. The V gene lost 6 bases and the J gene lost 10 bases, with 19 bases spanning the gap. The CDR3 spans 15 residues. Germline V gives CDR1 MNHEY, CDR2 SVGAGI. CDR3 amino acids: CASSPAGRMDSPLHF. The CDR3 DNA sequence: TGTGCCAGCAGCCCGGCGGGCAGGATGGACTCACCCCTCCACTTT.

This clone turned up a few times. The same CDR3 can be traced to other DNA sequences in this sample. The V and J genes are TRBV10-3 and TRBJ1-1; possible D gene TRBD1, 6 bases. CDR1 ENHRY and CDR2 SYGVKD come from the germline V gene. CDR3 length: 12 residues. Trimming stripped 4 bases from V and 4 bases from J, with 7 bases between. CDR3 loop: CAISGGGTEAFF. The DNA of the CDR3 is TGTGCCATCAGTGGAGGGGGCACTGAAGCTTTCTTT.

This rearrangement joins TRBV1 to TRBJ2-1; TRBD2, the table's D call, was not compared with the DNA. TRBV1 is a recognized pseudogene. The CDR3 length is 16 residues. This CDR3 reads CTSSQDSPSEYNEQFF. CDR3 in DNA: TGCACCAGCAGCCAAGATAGTCCTAGCGAGTACAATGAGCAGTTCTTC.

The chain couples TRBV7-6 to TRBJ2-7; D might be TRBD2 (6 bases). The CDR3 is 15 amino acids. V lost 5 bases and J lost 4, with 18 bases in between. Germline loops: CDR1 SGHVS, CDR2 FNYEAQ. The CDR3 spells CASSRPGGERYEQYF. CDR3 bases: TGTGCCAGCAGCCGCCCAGGCGGGGAACGTTACGAGCAGTACTTC.

This CDR3 reads CASSPSGGSYEQYF. In DNA, the CDR3 is TGTGCCAGCAGTCCTAGCGGGGGTTCCTACGAGCAGTACTTC. V gene TRBV28 combines with J gene TRBJ2-7; 10 nucleotides match TRBD2. J lost 1 base, V lost 5 bases, and 2 bases had no gene match. CDR3 length: 14 residues. Germline lookup yields CDR1 MDHEN and CDR2 SYDVKM.

This CDR3 is CASSLGTGRVEAFF. The CDR3 region has the DNA TGTGCCAGCAGCCTGGGGACAGGGAGAGTAGAAGCTTTCTTT. The rearrangement uses TRBV13 and TRBJ1-1; the match to TRBD1 covers 9 bases. V lost 5 bases, J lost 8 bases, and 9 bases stayed unmatched. This CDR3 is built from 14 residues. Germline V CDR1 and CDR2: PRHDT, FYEKMQ (reference sequence).

V and J are TRBV4-1 and TRBJ2-4, with 7 nucleotides matching TRBD2. CDR1 is MGHRA and CDR2 is YSYEKL in the germline V gene. After removal of 1 base from V and 0 bases from J, the junction contained 6 bases not matched to a gene. The CDR3 consists of 17 residues. The CDR3 is CASSQVPLAVAKNIQYF. CDR3 in DNA: TGCGCCAGCAGCCAAGTCCCCCTAGCGGTAGCCAAAAACATTCAGTACTTC.

This chain connects TRBV6-1 to TRBJ2-1; D remains ambiguous. CDR1 and CDR2 from the germline V gene are MNHNS and SASEGT. The CDR3 is made up of 14 amino acids. Trimming left V 0 bases short and J 4 bases short, with 7 bases between. The CDR3 sequence is CASSEAPDYNEQFF. The CDR3 DNA reads TGTGCCAGCAGTGAAGCCCCAGATTACAATGAGCAGTTCTTC.

This chain connects TRBV6-5 to TRBJ1-1; possibly TRBD1 for D (6 bases). Looked up from germline, CDR1 is MNHEY and CDR2 is SVGAGI. The CDR3 consists of 14 residues. Trimming took off 7 bases at V and 1 base at J, with 13 bases between the two ends. CDR3 sequence: CASTRVDRNTEAFF. The CDR3 DNA follows: TGTGCCAGCACCAGGGTGGACAGGAACACTGAAGCTTTCTTT.

The V gene is TRBV7-9, the J gene TRBJ2-2; D not resolved. In germline, CDR1 is SEHNR, CDR2 FQNEAQ (reference sequence). The V end lost 2 bases, the J end lost 1 base, and 5 bases lay between the germline ends. CDR3 length: 14 residues. The CDR3 sequence is CASSLRQNTGELFF. The CDR3, as DNA: TGTGCCAGCAGCTTAAGACAGAACACCGGGGAGCTGTTTTTT.

CDR3 coding DNA: TGTGCCAGCAGCCAGGCTGGGACAGGGATGAACACTGAAGCTTTCTTT. The encoded protein is CASSQAGTGMNTEAFF. The rearrangement joins TRBV3-1 (or the pseudogene TRBV3-2) to TRBJ1-1; 9 bases are a match to TRBD1. V was pared by 3 bases and J by 0 bases, with 5 bases of the junction left unmatched. Germline V gene data show CDR1 as LGHDT and CDR2 as YNNKEL (reference sequence). This CDR3 has 16 amino acids.

The gene calls are TRBV12-3 or TRBV12-4 and TRBJ1-6; no clear D. Trimming removed 0 bases at V and 8 bases at J, with 5 bases between. The CDR3 length is 13 residues. The CDR3, as DNA: TGTGCCAGCAGTTTAGCGGAGTATTCACCCCTCCACTTT. It encodes CASSLAEYSPLHF.

The rearrangement links TRBV5-1 to TRBJ2-2; 8 bases match TRBD1. Germline V gene data show CDR1 as SGHRS and CDR2 as YFSETQ. The V gene end was trimmed by 0 bases and the J gene end by 1 base; junction bases not matched to a gene: 2. The CDR3 has 16 amino acids. CDR3 loop: CASSLDGTGNTGELFF. The DNA of the CDR3 is TGCGCCAGCAGCTTGGATGGGACAGGGAACACCGGGGAGCTGTTTTTT. Looking up the rest from reference TRBV5-1 and TRBJ2-2 gives the full variable domain: KAGVTQTPRYLIKTRGQQVTLSCSPISGHRSVSWYQQTPGQGLQFLFEYFSETQRNKGNFPGRFSGRQFSNSRSEMNVSTLELGDSALYLCASSLDGTGNTGELFFGEGSRLTVL.

The chain couples TRBV19 to TRBJ2-7; D might be TRBD1 (6 bases). CDR1 is LNHDA, CDR2 SQIVND, per germline (reference sequence). This CDR3 has 13 amino acids. The ends were cut back, 9 bases at V and 6 bases at J, with 18 bases in the middle. The CDR3 sequence: CASSIGQRSEQYF. The CDR3 nucleotides are TGTGCCAGCTCTATCGGACAGAGGAGCGAGCAGTACTTC.

This clone has a handful of counts. This chain links TRBV5-6 with TRBJ1-1; TRBD1 might be the D (5 bases). CDR3 length: 15 amino acids. Germline values: CDR1 SGHDT, CDR2 YYEEEE. Trimming pared 3 bases from V and 0 bases from J, leaving 12 bases between. In DNA form, the CDR3 reads TGTGCCAGCAGCTGGGGCCCAGGGTTGAACACTGAAGCTTTCTTT. Its protein product is CASSWGPGLNTEAFF.

V and J are TRBV11-3 and TRBJ2-1, with 8 bases that match TRBD1. V shed 6 bases, J shed 2 bases, and the junction held 6 bases outside the gene matches. Germline V gene lookup returns CDR1 SGHNT and CDR2 YENEEA. This CDR3 comprises 15 residues. The CDR3 sequence is CASSKTGVTYNEQFF. The CDR3 DNA follows: TGTGCCAGCAGTAAGACAGGGGTAACCTACAATGAGCAGTTCTTC.

V usage is TRBV30 and J usage is TRBJ2-7; no clear D. The CDR3 covers 13 residues. In germline, CDR1 is GTSNPN, CDR2 SVGIG (reference sequence). Between the trimmed V and J ends, which lost 4 bases and 2 bases, there was a span of 12 bases. For the CDR3, the DNA is TGTGCCTGGAACCTTGCTGAGACCTACGAGCAGTACTTC. Translating gives CAWNLAETYEQYF.

The V and J genes are TRBV5-1 and TRBJ2-7, with D perhaps matching TRBD2 (5 bases). This CDR3 is built from 14 residues. The germline V gene has CDR1 SGHRS and CDR2 YFSETQ. Between the trimmed V and J ends, which lost 6 bases and 3 bases, there was a span of 16 bases. The CDR3 DNA is TGCGCCAGCAAGAGAGAGCGGTCCGACTACGAGCAGTACTTC. Its translation is CASKRERSDYEQYF.

CDR3 region: CASSPDPPRGSGANVLTF. CDR3 nucleotides: TGTGCCAGCAGTCCCGACCCACCTAGGGGGTCTGGGGCCAACGTCCTGACTTTC. The rearrangement uses TRBV6-6 and TRBJ2-6; weak D call: TRBD1 (6 bases). The germline V gene encodes CDR1 MNHNY and CDR2 SVGAGI (reference sequence). This CDR3 has 18 residues. V was shortened by 5 bases and J by 1 base, with 18 bases between the two germline ends.

This chain links TRBV29-1 with TRBJ2-7; perhaps TRBD1 as D (6 bases). V was cut by 7 bases and J by 7 bases, with 20 bases left in between. Germline loops: CDR1 SQVTM, CDR2 ANQGSEA. CDR3 size: 13 residues. The CDR3 nucleotides read TGCAGCGCTTCTGGTAGGGGGTTGGTGGAGCAGTACTTC. It yields the protein CSASGRGLVEQYF.

The chain links TRBV7-9 to TRBJ2-7, with 9 bases matching TRBD2. CDR1 and CDR2 (germline): SEHNR, FQNEAQ (reference sequence). Trimming removed 4 bases from V and 0 bases from J; junction bases left unmatched: 7. The CDR3 contains 16 residues. The CDR3 is CASSSYSGGSSYEQYF. The CDR3 DNA is TGTGCCAGCAGCTCTTATAGCGGGGGAAGCTCCTACGAGCAGTACTTC. Full variable domain (outside the CDR3, taken from reference TRBV7-9 and TRBJ2-7): DTGVSQNPRHKITKRGQNVTFRCDPISEHNRLYWYRQTLGQGPEFLTYFQNEAQLEKSRLLSDRFSAERPKGSFSTLEIQRTEQGDSAMYLCASSSYSGGSSYEQYFGPGTRLTVT.

This sequence joins TRBV5-6 and TRBJ1-1; the D gene is possibly TRBD1 (5 bases). Trimming cost V 0 bases and J 6 bases, with 9 bases left between them. CDR1 is SGHDT and CDR2 is YYEEEE in the germline V gene. The CDR3 has 13 residues. The CDR3 region has the DNA TGTGCCAGCAGCTTGGCTGGGGCGCCTGAAGCTTTCTTT. Its protein is CASSLAGAPEAFF.

The chain carries TRBV11-3 and TRBJ1-2, with D possibly matching TRBD1 (5 bases). Trimming removed 5 bases from V and 7 bases from J, with 17 bases in between. Germline CDR1 and CDR2: SGHNT and YENEEA. There are 14 residues in the CDR3. As DNA, the CDR3 is TGTGCCAGCAGCGTAAGGCAGGGTAGCTCTGGCTACACCTTC. Protein: CASSVRQGSSGYTF.